The rows below give T cell receptor beta chains drawn from one sample of a study of cytomegalovirus exposure and HLA in healthy donors. The repertoire was sequenced with immunoSEQ multiplex PCR; TCRdb's copy has only in-frame clones and lacks some. The table has 90,000 to 150,000 clones, approximately 80% seen once. The material sequenced was PBMCs. Every receptor here comes from a man aged 18 to 35 in good health and CMV-seropositive. Each CDR3 is given with its conserved first and last residue. D genes are given only for firm matches. Rows give clone size only sometimes, using once, few, many, or a class for an expanded clone.

v_gene	d_gene	abundance	CDR3aa
TRBV6-6	NA	NA	CASTKRQGTGNEQFF
TRBV6-1	NA	NA	CASSPAGGGNTIYF
TRBV7-9	NA	once	CASSHSTGFRGREQYF
TRBV27	TRBD1	few	CASSLSTGTGFGGYTF
TRBV7-9	TRBD2	NA	CASSLVALAGETQYF
TRBV27	TRBD2	NA	CASTRLAGGDTDTQYF
TRBV28	NA	NA	CASSPGGSFYSNYGYTF
TRBV19	TRBD2	NA	CASSIRRAGTDTQYF
TRBV19	TRBD1	NA	CASSSRDRDNEQFF
TRBV7-9	TRBD2	NA	CASSLVLLAGRNSYNEQFF
TRBV13	NA	NA	CASSWTGRGAHEQFF